This TCR beta chain is drawn from a study of blood T cell repertoires in COVID-19. Study details: Spain, Italy and the United States supplied samples that represented acute and convalescent COVID-19.

Germline CDR1 SGHVS, CDR2 FNYEAQ. CDR3 length: 15 amino acids. The V end lost 4 bases, the J end lost 0 bases, and 10 bases lay between the germline ends. Original data processing: Estimation of nucleated cell counts was performed using reference gene primer amplification. The table came from immunoSEQ multiplex PCR; TCRdb's copy has only in-frame clones and leaves some out. V, J and clone size were drawn from that table, and D and trimming were deduced from the DNA. The sample shows thousands of clones, roughly 90% of them seen only once. Input material: peripheral blood. The chain recombines TRBV7-6 with TRBJ1-3; tentatively, D is TRBD1 (5 bases). This TCR came from a human donor with active COVID-19. The donor label of this sample is uncertain. This chain's CDR3 is CASSSDRNSGNTIYF. Written as DNA, the CDR3 is TGTGCCAGCAGCTCCGACAGAAACTCTGGAAACACCATATATTTT.